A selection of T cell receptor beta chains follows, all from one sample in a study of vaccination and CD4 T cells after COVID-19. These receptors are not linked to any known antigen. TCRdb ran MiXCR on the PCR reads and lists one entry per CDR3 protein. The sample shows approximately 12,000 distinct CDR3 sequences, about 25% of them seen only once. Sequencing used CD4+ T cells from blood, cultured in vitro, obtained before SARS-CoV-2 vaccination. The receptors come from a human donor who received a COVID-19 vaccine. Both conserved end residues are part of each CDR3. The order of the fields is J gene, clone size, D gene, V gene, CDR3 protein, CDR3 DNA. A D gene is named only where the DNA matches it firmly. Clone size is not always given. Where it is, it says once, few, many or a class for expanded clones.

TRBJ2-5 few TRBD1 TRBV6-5 CASSYLIRTGPGTQYF TGTGCCAGCAGTTACTTAATCCGGACAGGACCAGGGACCCAGTACTTC
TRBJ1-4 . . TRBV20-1 CSAPPPWGEKLFF TGCAGTGCCCCCCCCCCATGGGGTGAAAAACTGTTTTTT
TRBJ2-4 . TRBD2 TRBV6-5 CASSYGTSGAQANIQYF TGTGCCAGCAGTTACGGGACTAGCGGGGCCCAGGCAAACATTCAGTACTTC
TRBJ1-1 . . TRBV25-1 CASSELGRGNTEAFF TGTGCCAGCAGTGAATTAGGCAGGGGGAACACTGAAGCTTTCTTT
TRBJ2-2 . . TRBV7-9 CASSLQDTGELFF TGTGCCAGCAGCTTACAGGACACCGGGGAGCTGTTTTTT
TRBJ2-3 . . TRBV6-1 CASREISGSSTDTQYF TGTGCCAGCAGGGAAATTTCAGGGTCGAGCACAGATACGCAGTATTTT
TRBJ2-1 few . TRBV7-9 CASSFAGQGQFF TGTGCCAGCAGCTTTGCGGGCCAGGGACAGTTCTTC
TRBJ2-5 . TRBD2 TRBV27 CASSFAGVQETQYF TGTGCCAGCAGTTTTGCGGGGGTCCAAGAGACCCAGTACTTC
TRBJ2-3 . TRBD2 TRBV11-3 CASSPPGGVAGLDTQYF TGTGCCAGCAGCCCCCCGGGGGGGGTAGCGGGTTTAGATACGCAGTATTTT
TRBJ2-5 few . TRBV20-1 CSQLYQETQYF TGCAGTCAACTGTACCAAGAGACCCAGTACTTC
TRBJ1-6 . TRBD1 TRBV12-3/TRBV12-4 CASRIGTGHSPLHF TGTGCCAGCAGAATTGGGACAGGACATTCACCCCTCCACTTT
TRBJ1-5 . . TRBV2 CASTSGSNQPQHF TGTGCCAGCACCAGCGGATCTAATCAGCCCCAGCATTTT
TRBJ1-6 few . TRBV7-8 CASSLVNSPLHF TGTGCCAGCAGCTTAGTTAATTCACCCCTCCACTTT
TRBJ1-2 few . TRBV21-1 CASSKSPGNHYGYTF TGTGCCAGCAGCAAATCACCAGGGAACCACTATGGCTACACCTTC
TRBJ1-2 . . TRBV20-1 CSASLPGEYYGYTF TGCAGTGCTAGTCTTCCCGGGGAATACTATGGCTACACCTTC
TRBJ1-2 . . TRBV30 CAWSVKGAEGYTF TGTGCCTGGAGTGTCAAAGGGGCGGAAGGCTACACCTTC
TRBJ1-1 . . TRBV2 CASSSRSMNTEAFF TGTGCCAGCAGTTCGAGGAGCATGAACACTGAAGCTTTCTTT
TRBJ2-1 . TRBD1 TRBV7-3 CASSLGTGGHNEQFF TGTGCCAGCAGCTTAGGGACAGGGGGCCACAATGAGCAGTTCTTC
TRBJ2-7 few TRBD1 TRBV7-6 CASSGRQGAHEQYF TGTGCCAGCAGCGGTCGACAGGGGGCCCACGAGCAGTACTTC
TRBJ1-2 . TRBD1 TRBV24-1 CATSAHPGTGGDYNYGYTF TGTGCCACCAGTGCCCATCCCGGGACAGGGGGCGACTATAACTATGGCTACACCTTC
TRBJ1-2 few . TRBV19 CASSIVASGGYTF TGTGCCAGTAGTATAGTGGCGTCAGGAGGCTACACCTTC
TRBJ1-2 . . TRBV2 CASSEVNYGYTF TGTGCCAGCAGTGAAGTCAACTATGGCTACACCTTC
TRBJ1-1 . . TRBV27 CASSSRGPSLEAFF TGTGCCAGCAGCAGCAGGGGCCCTAGCCTTGAAGCTTTCTTT
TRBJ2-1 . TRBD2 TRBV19 CASTKAGGRYNEQFF TGTGCCAGTACCAAAGCGGGGGGGAGGTACAATGAGCAGTTCTTC
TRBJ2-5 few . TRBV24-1 CATSLGDAQETQYF TGTGCCACCAGCCTAGGGGACGCTCAAGAGACCCAGTACTTC
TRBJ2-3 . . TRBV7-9 CASSLARGTDTQYF TGTGCCAGCAGCTTAGCCCGGGGGACAGATACGCAGTATTTT
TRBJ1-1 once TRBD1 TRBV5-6 CASSFKGGDRGMNTEAFF TGTGCCAGCAGCTTTAAGGGCGGGGACAGGGGGATGAACACTGAAGCTTTCTTT
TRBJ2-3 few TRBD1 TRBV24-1 CATSDAATGADTQYF TGTGCCACCAGTGATGCCGCGACAGGGGCAGATACGCAGTATTTT
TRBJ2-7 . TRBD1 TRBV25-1 CAKDRGLFYEQYF TGTGCCAAGGACAGGGGATTATTCTACGAGCAGTACTTC
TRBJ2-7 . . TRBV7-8 CASSFWGNSYEQYF TGTGCCAGCAGCTTTTGGGGAAACTCCTACGAGCAGTACTTC
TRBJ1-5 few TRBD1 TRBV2 CASRDRVNQPQHF TGTGCCAGCAGGGACAGGGTAAATCAGCCCCAGCATTTT
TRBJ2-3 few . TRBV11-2 CASSLVGLIVPSADTQYF TGTGCCAGCAGCTTAGTTGGTTTAATCGTCCCCTCGGCAGATACGCAGTATTTT
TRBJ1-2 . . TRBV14 CASSPVGAASKGYTF TGTGCCAGCAGCCCCGTCGGGGCTGCCAGTAAGGGCTACACCTTC
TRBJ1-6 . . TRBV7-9 CASSLGQNNSPLHF TGTGCCAGCAGCTTAGGACAGAATAATTCACCCCTCCACTTT
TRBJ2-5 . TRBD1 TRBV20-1 CSSPTGGVETQYF TGCAGTTCCCCGACAGGGGGAGTGGAGACCCAGTACTTC
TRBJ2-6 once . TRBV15 CATSLGDISGANVLTF TGTGCCACCAGCCTAGGGGATATCTCTGGGGCCAACGTCCTGACTTTC
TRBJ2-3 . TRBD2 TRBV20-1 CSARDRLAGYGPHTQYF TGCAGTGCTAGAGATCGGCTAGCGGGTTATGGCCCCCATACGCAGTATTTT
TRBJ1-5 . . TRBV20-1 CSARWDKTNQPQHF TGCAGTGCTAGATGGGACAAGACAAATCAGCCCCAGCATTTT
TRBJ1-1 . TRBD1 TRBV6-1 CASSQTGTGGTEAFF TGTGCCAGCAGTCAGACCGGGACAGGGGGGACTGAAGCTTTCTTT
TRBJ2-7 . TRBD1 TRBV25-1 CASSNIETGSNYEQYF TGTGCCAGCAGTAATATCGAGACAGGGAGCAACTACGAGCAGTACTTC
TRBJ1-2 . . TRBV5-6 CASSANRYWNYGYTF TGTGCCAGCAGCGCGAACCGGTACTGGAACTATGGCTACACCTTC
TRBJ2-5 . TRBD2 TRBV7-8 CASSAPGLAQETQYF TGTGCCAGCAGTGCCCCGGGACTAGCCCAAGAGACCCAGTACTTC
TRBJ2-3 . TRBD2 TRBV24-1 CATSDELGLAGDTQYF TGTGCCACCAGTGACGAGTTGGGACTAGCGGGAGATACGCAGTATTTT